The text below deals with one TCR beta chain. The junction differs from germline at one of its ends, possibly a read error. Some clones are missing from TCRdb's copy, which holds only in-frame ones; the method was immunoSEQ multiplex PCR. The data hold about 70,000 clones, with roughly 80% observed a single time. These data originate in a study of OX40 agonist ivuxolimab in advanced cancers. Germline loops: CDR1 SGHTS, CDR2 YDEGEE. The CDR3 length is 14 residues. Sequenced here: CD4+ or CD8+ T cells sorted from blood, sampled in a trial of the OX40 agonist ivuxolimab. The source is an adult with an advanced solid tumor such as melanoma, head and neck, liver or kidney cancer. The chain links TRBV5-8 to TRBJ2-7; D remains ambiguous. The CDR3 spells CVSSFRGRFGEQYF. CDR3 in DNA: TGTGTCAGCAGTTTTAGAGGCAGGTTTGGAGAGCAGTACTTC.